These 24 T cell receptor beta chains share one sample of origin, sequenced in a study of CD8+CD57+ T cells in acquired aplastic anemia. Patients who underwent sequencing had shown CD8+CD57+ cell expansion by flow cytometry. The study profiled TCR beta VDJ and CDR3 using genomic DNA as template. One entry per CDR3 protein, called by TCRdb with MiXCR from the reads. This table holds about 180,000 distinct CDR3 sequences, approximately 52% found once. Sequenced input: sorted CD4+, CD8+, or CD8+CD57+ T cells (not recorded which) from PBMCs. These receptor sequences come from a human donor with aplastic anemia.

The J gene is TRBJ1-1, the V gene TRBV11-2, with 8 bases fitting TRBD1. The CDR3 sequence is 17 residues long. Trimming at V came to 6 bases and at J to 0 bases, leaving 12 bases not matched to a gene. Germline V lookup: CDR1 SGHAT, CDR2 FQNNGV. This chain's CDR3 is CASSSGRTGRMNTEAFF. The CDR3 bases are TGTGCCAGCAGTTCAGGACGGACAGGGCGCATGAACACTGAAGCTTTCTTT.

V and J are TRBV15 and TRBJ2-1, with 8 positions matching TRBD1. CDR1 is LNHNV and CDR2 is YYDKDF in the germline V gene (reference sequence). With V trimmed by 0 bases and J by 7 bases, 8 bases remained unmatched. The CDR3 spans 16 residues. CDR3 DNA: TGTGCCACCAGCAGAGATAGGTACCAGGGGGCGAATGAGCAGTTCTTC. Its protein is CATSRDRYQGANEQFF. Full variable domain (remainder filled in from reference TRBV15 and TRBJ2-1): DAMVIQNPRYQVTQFGKPVTLSCSQTLNHNVMYWYQQKSSQAPKLLFHYYDKDFNNEADTPDNFQSRRPNTSFCFLDIRSPGLGDTAMYLCATSRDRYQGANEQFFGPGTRLTVL.

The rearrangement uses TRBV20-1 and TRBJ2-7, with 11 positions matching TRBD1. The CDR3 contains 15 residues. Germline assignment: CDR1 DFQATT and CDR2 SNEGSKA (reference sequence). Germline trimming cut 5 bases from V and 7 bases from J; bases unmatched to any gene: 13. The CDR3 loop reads CSASGTGGKDNEQYF. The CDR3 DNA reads TGCAGTGCTTCTGGGACAGGGGGTAAGGACAATGAGCAGTACTTC.

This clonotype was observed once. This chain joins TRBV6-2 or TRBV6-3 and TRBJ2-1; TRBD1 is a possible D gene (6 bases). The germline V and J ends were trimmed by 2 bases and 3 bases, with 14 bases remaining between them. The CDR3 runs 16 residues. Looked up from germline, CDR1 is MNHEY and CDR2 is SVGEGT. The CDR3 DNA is TGTGCCAGCAGTTACAAGTCCACAGGGATCTACAATGAGCAGTTCTTC. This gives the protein CASSYKSTGIYNEQFF.

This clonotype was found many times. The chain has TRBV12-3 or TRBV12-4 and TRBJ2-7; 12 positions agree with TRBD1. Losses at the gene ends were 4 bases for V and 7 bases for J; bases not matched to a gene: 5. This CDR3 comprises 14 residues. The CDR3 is CASSSGQGAGEQYF. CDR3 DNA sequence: TGTGCCAGCAGTTCGGGACAGGGGGCGGGGGAGCAGTACTTC.

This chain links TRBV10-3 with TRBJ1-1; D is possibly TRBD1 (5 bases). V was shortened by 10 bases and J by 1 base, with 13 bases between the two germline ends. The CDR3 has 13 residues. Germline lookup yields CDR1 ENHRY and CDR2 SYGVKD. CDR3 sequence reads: CATYRGANTEAFF. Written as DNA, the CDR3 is TGTGCCACCTACCGGGGCGCGAACACTGAAGCTTTCTTT.

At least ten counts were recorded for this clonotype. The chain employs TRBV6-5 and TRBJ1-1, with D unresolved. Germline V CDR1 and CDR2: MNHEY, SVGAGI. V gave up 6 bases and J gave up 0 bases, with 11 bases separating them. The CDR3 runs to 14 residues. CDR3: CASRRRTMNTEAFF. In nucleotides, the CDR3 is TGTGCCAGCAGGAGACGGACTATGAACACTGAAGCTTTCTTT.

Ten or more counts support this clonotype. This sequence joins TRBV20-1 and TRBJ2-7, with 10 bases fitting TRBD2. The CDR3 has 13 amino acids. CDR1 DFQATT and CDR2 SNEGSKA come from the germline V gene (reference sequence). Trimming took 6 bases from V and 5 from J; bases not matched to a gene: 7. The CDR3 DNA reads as TGCAGTGCCGGACTAGCGGCGAGCCACGAGCAGTACTTC. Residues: CSAGLAASHEQYF.

The CDR3 protein is CASRPAGSLEAFF. The CDR3 nucleotides are TGTGCCAGCAGACCGGCTGGCTCCCTTGAAGCTTTCTTT. The chain has TRBV7-8 and TRBJ1-1; no definite D call. V gave up 6 bases and J gave up 7 bases, with 15 bases separating them. The CDR3 contains 13 residues. Germline values: CDR1 SGHVS, CDR2 FQNEAQ.

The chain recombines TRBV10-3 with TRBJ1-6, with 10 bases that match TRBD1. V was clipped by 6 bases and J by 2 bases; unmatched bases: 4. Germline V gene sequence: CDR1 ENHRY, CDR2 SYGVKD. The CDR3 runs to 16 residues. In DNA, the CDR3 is TGTGCCATCAGGGCGGACAGGGGGACCTATAATTCACCCCTCCACTTT. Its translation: CAIRADRGTYNSPLHF.

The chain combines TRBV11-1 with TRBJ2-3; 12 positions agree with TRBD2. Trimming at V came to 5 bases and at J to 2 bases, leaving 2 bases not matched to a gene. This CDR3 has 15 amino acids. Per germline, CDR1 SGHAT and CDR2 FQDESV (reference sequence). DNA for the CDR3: TGTGCCAGCAGCCGGACTAGCGGGGACACAGATACGCAGTATTTT. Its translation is CASSRTSGDTDTQYF.

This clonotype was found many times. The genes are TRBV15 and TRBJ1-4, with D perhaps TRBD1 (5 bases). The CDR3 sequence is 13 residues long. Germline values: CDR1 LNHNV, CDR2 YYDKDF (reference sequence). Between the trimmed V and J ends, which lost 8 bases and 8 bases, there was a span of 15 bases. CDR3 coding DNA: TGTGCCACCCCGGCGTTCGGGGCCGAAAAACTGTTTTTT. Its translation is CATPAFGAEKLFF.

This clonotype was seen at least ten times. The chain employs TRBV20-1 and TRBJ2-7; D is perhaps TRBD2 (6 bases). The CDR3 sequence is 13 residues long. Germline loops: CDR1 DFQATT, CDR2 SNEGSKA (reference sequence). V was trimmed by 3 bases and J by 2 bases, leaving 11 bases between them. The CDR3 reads CSASFLATYEQYF. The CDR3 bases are TGCAGTGCTAGTTTTCTAGCGACCTACGAGCAGTACTTC.

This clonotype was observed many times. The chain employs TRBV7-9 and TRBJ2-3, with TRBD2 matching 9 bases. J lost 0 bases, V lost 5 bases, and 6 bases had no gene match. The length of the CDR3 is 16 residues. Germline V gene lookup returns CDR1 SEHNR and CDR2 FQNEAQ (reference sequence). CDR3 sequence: CASSIGLAGSTDTQYF. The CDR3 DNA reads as TGTGCCAGCAGCATCGGCCTAGCGGGAAGCACAGATACGCAGTATTTT.

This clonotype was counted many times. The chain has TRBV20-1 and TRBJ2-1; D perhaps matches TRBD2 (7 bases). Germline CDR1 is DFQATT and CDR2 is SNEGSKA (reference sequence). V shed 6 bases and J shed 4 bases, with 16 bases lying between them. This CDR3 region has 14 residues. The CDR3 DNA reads TGCAGTGCCAGCCGGGGGGCTGGGTACAATGAGCAGTTCTTC. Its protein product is CSASRGAGYNEQFF.

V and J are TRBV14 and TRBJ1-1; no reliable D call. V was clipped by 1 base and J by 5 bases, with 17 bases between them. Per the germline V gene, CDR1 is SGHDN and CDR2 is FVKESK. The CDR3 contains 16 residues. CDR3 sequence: CASSQGRGTRRTEAFF. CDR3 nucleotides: TGTGCCAGCAGCCAAGGACGGGGAACCAGGAGAACTGAAGCTTTCTTT.

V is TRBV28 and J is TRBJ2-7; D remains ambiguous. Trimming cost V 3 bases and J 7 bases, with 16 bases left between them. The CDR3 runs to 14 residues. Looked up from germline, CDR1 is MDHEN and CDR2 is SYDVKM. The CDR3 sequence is CASSLGSGRKEQYF. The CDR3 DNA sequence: TGTGCCAGCAGTTTGGGTAGTGGCAGGAAAGAGCAGTACTTC. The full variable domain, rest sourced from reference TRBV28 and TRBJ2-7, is DVKVTQSSRYLVKRTGEKVFLECVQDMDHENMFWYRQDPGLGLRLIYFSYDVKMKEKGDIPEGYSVSREKKERFSLILESASTNQTSMYLCASSLGSGRKEQYFGPGTRLTVT.

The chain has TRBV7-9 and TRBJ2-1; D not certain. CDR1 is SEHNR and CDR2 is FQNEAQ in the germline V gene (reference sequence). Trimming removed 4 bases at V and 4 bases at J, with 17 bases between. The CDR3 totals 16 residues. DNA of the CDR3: TGTGCCAGCAGCTCCCCGGGCCGCGGACCTTACAATGAGCAGTTCTTC. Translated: CASSSPGRGPYNEQFF.

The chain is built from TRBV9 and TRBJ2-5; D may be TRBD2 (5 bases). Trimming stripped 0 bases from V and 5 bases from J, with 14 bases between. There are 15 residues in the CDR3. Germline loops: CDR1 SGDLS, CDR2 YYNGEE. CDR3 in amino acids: CASSVGAVARETQYF. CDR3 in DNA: TGTGCCAGCAGCGTAGGGGCGGTAGCGAGGGAGACCCAGTACTTC.

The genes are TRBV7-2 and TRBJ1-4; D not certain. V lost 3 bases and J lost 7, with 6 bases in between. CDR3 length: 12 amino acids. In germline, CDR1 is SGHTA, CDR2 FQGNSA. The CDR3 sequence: CASSLGSEKLFF. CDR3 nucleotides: TGTGCCAGCAGCTTGGGAAGTGAAAAACTGTTTTTT.

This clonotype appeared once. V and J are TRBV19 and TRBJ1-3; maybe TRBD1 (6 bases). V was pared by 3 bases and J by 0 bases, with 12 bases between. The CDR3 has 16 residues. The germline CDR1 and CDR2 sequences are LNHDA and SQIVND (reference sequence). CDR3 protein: CASSMGHPSSGNTIYF. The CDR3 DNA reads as TGTGCCAGTAGTATGGGACACCCGAGCTCTGGAAACACCATATATTTT.

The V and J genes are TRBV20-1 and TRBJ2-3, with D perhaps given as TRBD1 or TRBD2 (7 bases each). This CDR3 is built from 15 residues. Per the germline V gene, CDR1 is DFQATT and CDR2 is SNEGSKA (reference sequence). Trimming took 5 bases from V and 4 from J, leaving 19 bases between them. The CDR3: CSARDRTTSADTQYF. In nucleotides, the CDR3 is TGCAGTGCTCGGGACAGAACCACTAGCGCAGATACGCAGTATTTT.

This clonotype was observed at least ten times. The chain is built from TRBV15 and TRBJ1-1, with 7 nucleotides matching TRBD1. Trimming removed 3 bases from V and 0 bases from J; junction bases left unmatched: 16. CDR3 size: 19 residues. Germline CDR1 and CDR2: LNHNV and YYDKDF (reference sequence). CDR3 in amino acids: CATSRGHTPATGLNTEAFF. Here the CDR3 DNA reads TGTGCCACCAGCAGGGGGCATACTCCAGCGACAGGGTTGAACACTGAAGCTTTCTTT.

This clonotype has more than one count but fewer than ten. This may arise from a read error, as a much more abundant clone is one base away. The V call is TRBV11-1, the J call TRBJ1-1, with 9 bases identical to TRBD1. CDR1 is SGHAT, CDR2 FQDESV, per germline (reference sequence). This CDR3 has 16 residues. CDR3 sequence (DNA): TGTGCCAGCAGCTTAGCCCGACAGGGGGTGAACGCTGAAGCTTTCTTT. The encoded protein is CASSLARQGVNAEAFF.